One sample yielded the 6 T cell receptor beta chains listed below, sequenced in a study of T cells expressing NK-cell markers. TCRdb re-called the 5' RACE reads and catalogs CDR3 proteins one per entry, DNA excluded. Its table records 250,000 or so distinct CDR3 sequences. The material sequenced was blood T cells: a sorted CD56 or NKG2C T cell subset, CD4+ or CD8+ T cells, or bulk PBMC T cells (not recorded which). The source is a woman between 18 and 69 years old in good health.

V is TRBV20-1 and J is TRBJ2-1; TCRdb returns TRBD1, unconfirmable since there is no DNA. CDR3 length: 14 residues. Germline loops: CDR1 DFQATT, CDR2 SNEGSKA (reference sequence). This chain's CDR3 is CSAPTGTGYNEQFF.

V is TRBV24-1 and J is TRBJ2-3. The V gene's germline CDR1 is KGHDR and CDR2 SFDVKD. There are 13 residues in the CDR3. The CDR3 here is CATRASSTDTQYF.

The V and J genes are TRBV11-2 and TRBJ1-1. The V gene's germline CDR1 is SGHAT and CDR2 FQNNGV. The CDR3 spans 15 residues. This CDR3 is CASSSGRLRSTEAFF.

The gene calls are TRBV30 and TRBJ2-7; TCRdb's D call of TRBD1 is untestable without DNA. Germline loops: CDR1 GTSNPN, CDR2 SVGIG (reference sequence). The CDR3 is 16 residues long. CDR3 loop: CAWSGRQGSSSYEQYF. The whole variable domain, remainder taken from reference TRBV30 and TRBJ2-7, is SQTIHQWPATLVQPVGSPLSLECTVEGTSNPNLYWYRQAAGRGLQLLFYSVGIGQISSEVPQNLSASRPQDRQFILSSKKLLLSDSGFYLCAWSGRQGSSSYEQYFGPGTRLTVT.

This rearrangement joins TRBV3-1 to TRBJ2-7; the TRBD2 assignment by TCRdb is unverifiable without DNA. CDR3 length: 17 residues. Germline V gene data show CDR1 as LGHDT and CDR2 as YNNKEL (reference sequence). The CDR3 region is CASSQGGTSGPSYEQYF.

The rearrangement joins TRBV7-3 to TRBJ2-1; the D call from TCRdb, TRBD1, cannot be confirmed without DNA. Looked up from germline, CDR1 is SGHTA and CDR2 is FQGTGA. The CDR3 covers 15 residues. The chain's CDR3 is CASSLTTGMGNEQFF.